A selection of T cell receptor beta chains follows, all from one sample in a study of T cells after posttransplantation cyclophosphamide. The data were produced by immunoSEQ multiplex PCR, yet TCRdb's version contains in-frame clones alone and is incomplete. Sampling found roughly 5,400 clones, none seen once. The sample here was PBMCs, taken around 350 days after allogeneic stem cell transplant with posttransplant cyclophosphamide. Receptors originate from a male patient between 55 and 70 years old who received an allogeneic stem cell transplant from a related donor, was CMV-positive, and had acute GVHD only. Certain T cells may be donor cells from the graft. Each CDR3 is given with its conserved first and last residue. Fields, in order: V gene, CDR3 protein.

V: TRBV7-2; CDR3: CASSRAGFFGSYEQYF
V: TRBV29-1; CDR3: CSVLTSGMRTETQYF
V: TRBV7-6; CDR3: CASSLEHAGVVAGNTIYF
V: TRBV6-1; CDR3: CASRAGGPDTQYF
V: TRBV19; CDR3: CASSLGLAGKNSYNEQFF
V: TRBV28; CDR3: CASSLGTGSGNTIYF
V: TRBV7-2; CDR3: CASSLDRSVGSQHF
V: TRBV30; CDR3: CAWRMIYGTEAFF
V: TRBV6-5; CDR3: CASSSGTVYGYTF
V: TRBV28; CDR3: CASSLSTGYTEAFF
V: TRBV6-1; CDR3: CASRDGELFF
V: TRBV6-1; CDR3: CASSVETSGTDTQYF
V: TRBV2; CDR3: CASSEETGYGNTIYF
V: TRBV2; CDR3: CASSWTSGGGETQYF
V: TRBV4-2; CDR3: CASSQLPRGGGGPGELFF
V: TRBV29-1; CDR3: CSVEGIQGNIQYF
V: TRBV28; CDR3: CASSLRGFTTSYNEQFF
V: TRBV12-5; CDR3: CASGLDGTGGQPQHF
V: TRBV5-4; CDR3: CASSLAQGRNTEAFF
V: TRBV18; CDR3: CASSPQAGQDYGYTF
V: TRBV2; CDR3: CASSEARDTRYEQYF
V: TRBV6-5; CDR3: CASSSYRGSAFF
V: TRBV9; CDR3: CASSVDRGLETQYF
V: TRBV28; CDR3: CASSLGGLSTNQPQHF
V: TRBV9; CDR3: CASSVGQGQGQPQHF
V: TRBV2; CDR3: CASSTGQGGRNEQFF
V: TRBV7-9; CDR3: CASSLARHYNEQFF
V: TRBV7-9; CDR3: CASSLEPLRLGELFF
V: TRBV6-7; CDR3: CASSYSRTAGNSSYNEQFF
V: TRBV7-8; CDR3: CASSPTGTGETQYF
V: TRBV2; CDR3: CASRRGTGTSGSTDTQYF
V: TRBV5-1; CDR3: CASSCLAGGDQPQHF
V: TRBV28; CDR3: CASGPSNYEQYF
V: TRBV6-1; CDR3: CASSDWALAGALGTEAFF
V: TRBV28; CDR3: CASSLGIRQGGQPQHF
V: TRBV28; CDR3: CASSPIGDRAYEQYF
V: TRBV7-3; CDR3: CASSLNRVGETQYF
V: TRBV5-4; CDR3: CASSDLARLSSGANVLTF
V: TRBV5-1; CDR3: CASSGVGAISQEGYTF
V: TRBV19; CDR3: CASTNIRNTEAFF
V: TRBV19; CDR3: CASSPGLDAYNEQFF
V: TRBV7-2; CDR3: CASSLDPGPQETQYF
V: TRBV28; CDR3: CASSLWENGELFF
V: TRBV9; CDR3: CASSGDRGHNEQFF
V: TRBV11-2; CDR3: CASSWTSGTNTGELFF
V: TRBV7-2; CDR3: CASSPYSGSTYEQYF
V: TRBV29-1; CDR3: CSAGTPGQGEFF
V: TRBV5-4; CDR3: CASSLLALSTDTQYF
V: TRBV5-8; CDR3: CASSFEGVDEQFF
V: TRBV11-2; CDR3: CASSLVGLAGSTDTQYF
V: TRBV10-2; CDR3: CASQGWTVANYGYTF
V: TRBV30; CDR3: CAWNRQGDGYTF
V: TRBV27; CDR3: CASRDRSTSHLPSF
V: TRBV7-3; CDR3: CASSLQPQGDTEAFF
V: TRBV4-1; CDR3: CASSPPGVGDTQYF